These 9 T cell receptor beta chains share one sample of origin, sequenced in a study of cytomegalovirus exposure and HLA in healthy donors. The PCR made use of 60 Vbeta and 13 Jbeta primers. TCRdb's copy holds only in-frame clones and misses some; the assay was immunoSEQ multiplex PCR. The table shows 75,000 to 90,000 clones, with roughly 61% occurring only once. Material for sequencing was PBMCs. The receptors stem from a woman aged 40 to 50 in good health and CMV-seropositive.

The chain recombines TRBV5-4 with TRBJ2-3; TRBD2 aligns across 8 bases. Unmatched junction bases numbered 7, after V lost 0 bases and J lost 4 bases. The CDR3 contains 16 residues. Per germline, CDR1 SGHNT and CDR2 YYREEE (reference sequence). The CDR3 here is CASSLVRGGLSDTQYF. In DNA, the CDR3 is TGTGCCAGCAGCTTGGTTCGGGGGGGACTTTCAGATACGCAGTATTTT.

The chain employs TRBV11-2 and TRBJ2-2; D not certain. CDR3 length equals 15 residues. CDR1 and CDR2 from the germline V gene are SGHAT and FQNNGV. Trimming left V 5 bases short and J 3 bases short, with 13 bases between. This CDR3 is CASSPHPSYTGELFF. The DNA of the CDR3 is TGTGCCAGCAGCCCACATCCATCGTACACCGGGGAGCTGTTTTTT.

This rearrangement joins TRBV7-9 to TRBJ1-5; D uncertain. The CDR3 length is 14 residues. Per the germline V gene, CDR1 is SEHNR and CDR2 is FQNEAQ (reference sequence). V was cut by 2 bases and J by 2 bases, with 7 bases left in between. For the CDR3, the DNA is TGTGCCAGCAGCTTAACGCAGGGCAATCAGCCCCAGCATTTT. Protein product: CASSLTQGNQPQHF. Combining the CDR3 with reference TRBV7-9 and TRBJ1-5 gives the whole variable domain DTGVSQNPRHKITKRGQNVTFRCDPISEHNRLYWYRQTLGQGPEFLTYFQNEAQLEKSRLLSDRFSAERPKGSFSTLEIQRTEQGDSAMYLCASSLTQGNQPQHFGDGTRLSIL.

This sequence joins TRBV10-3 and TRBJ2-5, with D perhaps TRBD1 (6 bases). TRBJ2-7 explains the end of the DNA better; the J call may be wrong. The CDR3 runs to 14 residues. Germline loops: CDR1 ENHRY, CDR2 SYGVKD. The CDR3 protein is CAISVEQGIGEQYF. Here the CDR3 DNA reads TGTGCCATCAGTGTCGAACAGGGTATAGGCGAGCAGTACTTC.

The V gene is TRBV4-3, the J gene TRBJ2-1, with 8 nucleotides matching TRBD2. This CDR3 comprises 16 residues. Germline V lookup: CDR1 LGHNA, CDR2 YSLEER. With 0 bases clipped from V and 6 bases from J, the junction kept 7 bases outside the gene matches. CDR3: CASSQDITGGGNEQFF. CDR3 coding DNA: TGCGCCAGCAGCCAAGATATAACGGGAGGGGGCAATGAGCAGTTCTTC.

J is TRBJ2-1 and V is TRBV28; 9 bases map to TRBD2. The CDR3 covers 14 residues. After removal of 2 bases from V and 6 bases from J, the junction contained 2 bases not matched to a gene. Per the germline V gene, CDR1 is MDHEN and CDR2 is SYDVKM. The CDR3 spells CASSLAGGGNEQFF. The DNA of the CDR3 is TGTGCCAGCAGTTTAGCGGGAGGGGGCAATGAGCAGTTCTTC.

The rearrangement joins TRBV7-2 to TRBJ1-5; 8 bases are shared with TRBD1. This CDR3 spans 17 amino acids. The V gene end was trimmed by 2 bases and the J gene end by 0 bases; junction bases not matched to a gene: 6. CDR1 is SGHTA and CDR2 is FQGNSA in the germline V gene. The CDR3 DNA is TGTGCCAGCAGCTTAACGGGACAGGAGGATAGCAATCAGCCCCAGCATTTT. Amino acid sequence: CASSLTGQEDSNQPQHF.

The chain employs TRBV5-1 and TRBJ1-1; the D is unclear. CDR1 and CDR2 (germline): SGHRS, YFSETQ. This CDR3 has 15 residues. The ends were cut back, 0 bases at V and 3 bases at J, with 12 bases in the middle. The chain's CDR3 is CASSLASGSHTEAFF. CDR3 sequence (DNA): TGCGCCAGCAGCTTGGCAAGCGGGTCTCACACTGAAGCTTTCTTT.

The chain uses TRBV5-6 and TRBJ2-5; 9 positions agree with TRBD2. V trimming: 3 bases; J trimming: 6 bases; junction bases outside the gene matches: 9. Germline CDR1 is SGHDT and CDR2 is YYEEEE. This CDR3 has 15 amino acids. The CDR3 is CASSSLREGLQTQYF. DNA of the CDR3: TGTGCCAGCAGCTCCCTGCGGGAGGGCCTGCAGACCCAGTACTTC.